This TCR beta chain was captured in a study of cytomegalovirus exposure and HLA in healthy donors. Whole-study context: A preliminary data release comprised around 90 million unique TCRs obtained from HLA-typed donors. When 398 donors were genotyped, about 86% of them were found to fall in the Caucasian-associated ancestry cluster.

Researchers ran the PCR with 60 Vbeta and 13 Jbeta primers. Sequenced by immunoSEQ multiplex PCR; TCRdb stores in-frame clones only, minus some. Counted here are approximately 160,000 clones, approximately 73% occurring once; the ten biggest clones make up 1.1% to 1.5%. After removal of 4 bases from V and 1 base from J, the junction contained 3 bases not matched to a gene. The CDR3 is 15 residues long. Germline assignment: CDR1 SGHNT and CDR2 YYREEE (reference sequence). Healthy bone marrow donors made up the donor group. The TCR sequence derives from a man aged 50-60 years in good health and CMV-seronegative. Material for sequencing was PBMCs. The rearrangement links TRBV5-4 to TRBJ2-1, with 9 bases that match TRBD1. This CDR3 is CASSVDRGSYNEQFF. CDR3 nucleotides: TGTGCCAGCAGCGTGGACAGGGGTTCCTACAATGAGCAGTTCTTC.